This TCR beta chain was recovered during a study of blood T cells in healthy people across ages. Overall study findings and caveats: It was not possible, with unsorted PBMCs, to conclusively compare naive and antigen-experienced cells. Roughly linearly, TCR beta diversity per million T cells fell as age increased. Considered underestimates were the diversity estimates obtained from one million T cells.

A sample-barcoded 5' primer and a J-beta primer mix were used in a second PCR of about 6 to 12 cycles. TCRdb used MiXCR to reprocess the 5' RACE reads, holding one entry per CDR3 protein. The sample yields approximately 800,000 distinct CDR3 sequences, around 36% seen once. A word on this clonotype: Its target is not known.

Drawn from each donor were approximately 9.2 milliliters of peripheral blood. Sequencing was carried out using blood. This sequence was found in a man aged 18 to 29 in good health.

DNA of the CDR3: TGTGCCAGCGCCCCCCAGCGGGGATACAATGAGCAGTTCTTC. Its translation: CASAPQRGYNEQFF. The chain links TRBV3-1 to TRBJ2-1; 7 bases are a match to TRBD2. Germline CDR1 and CDR2: LGHDT and YNNKEL (reference sequence). This CDR3 is built from 14 residues. Trimming took 8 bases from V and 4 from J; bases not matched to a gene: 8.